The 8 T cell receptor beta chains presented below share a single source sample, sequenced in a study of shared clonotypes between healthy human individuals. Naive CD8 cells, CD45RO-negative and positively selected for CCR7, excluded terminally differentiated effector memory CD45RA+ cells. Repertoires were generated with immunoSEQ multiplex PCR, while TCRdb's copy carries only in-frame clones and drops some. The sample lists millions of clones; about 94% were seen once. The sample comprised naive CD8+ T cells sorted from blood. The receptors were gathered from a man between 18 and 35 years old in good health.

V gene TRBV13 combines with J gene TRBJ2-7; D assignment may be TRBD1 or TRBD2 (6 bases each). The CDR3 loop spans 15 amino acids. Germline V gives CDR1 PRHDT, CDR2 FYEKMQ (reference sequence). V was shortened by 4 bases and J by 3 bases, with 16 bases between the two germline ends. DNA of the CDR3: TGTGCCAGCAGCTCGACCGAGGAGGGGGGCTACGAGCAGTACTTC. Protein: CASSSTEEGGYEQYF.

The CDR3 DNA reads as TGTGCCAGTAGGAACCGACAGGGTGGCACCGGGGAGCTGTTTTTT. Translating gives CASRNRQGGTGELFF. The V gene is TRBV19, the J gene TRBJ2-2; TRBD1 agrees at 7 bases. CDR1 LNHDA and CDR2 SQIVND come from the germline V gene (reference sequence). The CDR3 spans 15 residues. With 6 bases clipped from V and 4 bases from J, the junction kept 8 bases outside the gene matches. The full variable domain, in which reference TRBV19 and TRBJ2-2 provide the parts outside the CDR3, is DGGITQSPKYLFRKEGQNVTLSCEQNLNHDAMYWYRQDPGQGLRLIYYSQIVNDFQKGDIAEGYSVSREKKESFPLTVTSAQKNPTAFYLCASRNRQGGTGELFFGEGSRLTVL.

This rearrangement joins TRBV6-1 to TRBJ2-3, with 7 nucleotides matching TRBD2. Per the germline V gene, CDR1 is MNHNS and CDR2 is SASEGT. V lost 2 bases to trimming and J lost 2 bases; unmatched junction nucleotides: 7. This CDR3 region has 16 residues. As DNA, the CDR3 is TGTGCCAGCAGTGAAAGTAGGCTAGCGGTCACAGATACGCAGTATTTT. Its translation is CASSESRLAVTDTQYF.

This chain connects TRBV2 to TRBJ1-1; TRBD1 aligns across 10 bases. Trimming took 7 bases from V and 3 from J; bases not matched to a gene: 5. CDR3 length equals 14 residues. Germline assignment: CDR1 SNHLY and CDR2 FYNNEI. CDR3 DNA sequence: TGTGCCAGCACCTCCGGGACAGGGGACACTGAAGCTTTCTTT. It is translated as CASTSGTGDTEAFF.

The chain links TRBV6-5 to TRBJ2-1, with a possible D match to TRBD1 (6 bases). Trimming stripped 6 bases from V and 4 bases from J, with 13 bases between. Looked up from germline, CDR1 is MNHEY and CDR2 is SVGAGI. The CDR3 contains 14 residues. CDR3 region: CASRSRGQYNEQFF. Written as DNA, the CDR3 is TGTGCCAGCAGAAGCAGGGGCCAATACAATGAGCAGTTCTTC.

This clone was observed a handful of times. The gene calls are TRBV9 and TRBJ2-7, with TRBD1 identical over 7 bases. Trimming removed 0 bases from V and 3 bases from J; junction bases left unmatched: 6. CDR3 length: 15 residues. CDR1 is SGDLS, CDR2 YYNGEE, per germline. The CDR3 DNA follows: TGTGCCAGCAGCGTAGATGGGACAGACTTCTACGAGCAGTACTTC. Translation: CASSVDGTDFYEQYF.

Worth noting for this clone: This specimen includes other DNA sequences encoding the same CDR3. This chain joins TRBV7-9 and TRBJ2-7; D call uncertain. The ends were cut back, 2 bases at V and 0 bases at J, with 11 bases in the middle. The CDR3 has 15 amino acids. The germline CDR1 and CDR2 sequences are SEHNR and FQNEAQ (reference sequence). The CDR3 protein is CASSLTSGSSYEQYF. The CDR3 bases are TGTGCCAGCAGCTTAACGTCGGGTAGCTCCTACGAGCAGTACTTC.

The chain couples TRBV28 to TRBJ1-1, with D hard to call. V was pared by 4 bases and J by 0 bases, with 6 bases between. The CDR3 covers 13 residues. Germline CDR1 and CDR2: MDHEN and SYDVKM. The DNA for the CDR3 is TGTGCCAGCAGTTCCCAAATGAACACTGAAGCTTTCTTT. Its protein is CASSSQMNTEAFF.